This passage covers 14 T cell receptor beta chains from one sample sequenced in a study of tumor-infiltrating lymphocytes in primary liver carcinoma. Making TCR beta cDNA involved around 510 ng total RNA and a constant-region primer. Researchers made the TCR beta libraries by running three nested multiplex PCR rounds with slightly modified ARM-PCR. Rounds one and two of PCR, each of around 11 cycles, were primed with TRBV1-TRBV30 forward primers and a C-beta reverse primer. TCRdb ran MiXCR on the multiplex PCR reads and lists one entry per CDR3 protein. Of about 44,000 distinct CDR3 sequences listed, 75% are singletons. The approximately 20-31 mg bulk tissue piece was not sorted before simultaneous RNA and DNA extraction. Source material: tumor-adjacent normal liver tissue. These receptors were collected from a woman aged 25 to 39 with primary liver carcinoma and hepatitis B virus infection.

This clonotype was recorded many times. The rearrangement uses TRBV6-1 and TRBJ2-2, with D possibly being TRBD1 (6 bases). The CDR3 has 15 residues. Germline V gene data show CDR1 as MNHNS and CDR2 as SASEGT. Trimming shortened V by 7 bases and J by 7 bases, and 19 bases separated the two germline ends. CDR3 in DNA: TGTGCCAGCACCGGTATACAGGGAACCGGCGGGGAGCTGTTTTTT. As protein: CASTGIQGTGGELFF.

A note on this clonotype: The germline gene is not matched at one end of the junction; a read error may be the cause. This chain uses TRBV12-3 or TRBV12-4 with TRBJ1-5; no clear D gene. CDR3 length equals 11 residues. The CDR3: CASSPNRPQHF. In DNA form, the CDR3 reads TGTGCCAGCAGCCCAAATCGGCCCCAACATTTT.

The rearrangement joins TRBV30 to TRBJ2-1; TRBD2 is a possible D gene (7 bases). Germline V lookup: CDR1 GTSNPN, CDR2 SVGIG (reference sequence). The CDR3 is 15 amino acids. V was shortened by 5 bases and J by 6 bases, with 20 bases between the two germline ends. CDR3: CAWPGGGGVGNEQFF. For the CDR3, the DNA is TGTGCCTGGCCCGGAGGGGGAGGGGTGGGCAATGAGCAGTTCTTC.

This chain connects TRBV6-5 to TRBJ1-2, with 8 bases aligning to TRBD1. The CDR3 runs to 13 residues. Germline V gene data show CDR1 as MNHEY and CDR2 as SVGAGI. J was trimmed by 8 bases and V by 9 bases; bases with no gene match: 11. The chain's CDR3 is CASYNGQGSGYTF. The CDR3, as DNA: TGTGCCAGTTATAACGGACAGGGCAGCGGCTACACCTTC.

With respect to this clonotype: The CDR3 does not close with the conserved phenylalanine or tryptophan, likely indicating a read error. The CDR3 reads CASSYITGELFL. The CDR3 region has the DNA TGTGCCAGCAGTTATATCACCGGGGAGCTGTTTCTT. This sequence joins TRBV6-6 and TRBJ2-2; D is undetermined. The CDR3 sequence is 12 residues long. Germline CDR1 and CDR2: MNHNY and SVGAGI (reference sequence). V dropped 3 bases and J dropped 4 bases, with 3 bases sitting between them.

Of note for this clonotype: A much more abundant neighbour one base away suggests this may be a read error. V gene TRBV11-3 combines with J gene TRBJ2-1, with D hard to call. The germline V gene has CDR1 SGHNT and CDR2 YENEEA. Deletions cut 0 bases from V and 5 bases from J, with 8 bases between. The CDR3 is made up of 14 amino acids. The CDR3 DNA is TGTGCCAGCAGCTTAGACGACTCGAACAATGAGCAGTTCTTC. Protein: CASSLDDSNNEQFF.

For this clonotype: Germline is not matched at one junction end, which may reflect a read error. The chain recombines TRBV15 with TRBJ2-5; D is possibly TRBD2 (6 bases). The length of the CDR3 is 12 residues. CDR1 and CDR2 from the germline V gene are LNHNV and YYDKDF (reference sequence). In DNA form, the CDR3 reads TGTGCCACCAGCAAAGATCGGGAGACCCTGTACTTC. It yields the protein CATSKDRETLYF.

This clonotype was seen many times. The chain employs TRBV6-6 and TRBJ2-1; D might be TRBD1 or TRBD2, each matching 5 bases. The germline V and J ends were trimmed by 8 bases and 7 bases, with 15 bases remaining between them. Germline V gene sequence: CDR1 MNHNY, CDR2 SVGAGI (reference sequence). The CDR3 covers 13 residues. This CDR3 reads CASSGTPRNEQFF. The CDR3 nucleotides are TGTGCCAGCTCCGGGACCCCGAGGAATGAGCAGTTCTTC.

The chain employs TRBV19 and TRBJ1-1; perhaps TRBD1 as D (6 bases). Trimming took off 1 base at V and 5 bases at J, with 17 bases between the two ends. Per germline, CDR1 LNHDA and CDR2 SQIVND (reference sequence). The CDR3 spans 16 residues. CDR3 region: CASSIGDTDLGTEAFF. The CDR3 DNA reads TGTGCCAGTAGTATAGGGGACACCGATTTGGGGACTGAAGCTTTCTTT.

A remark on this clonotype: The junction departs from germline at one end; a sequencing error may be responsible. The chain uses TRBV13 and TRBJ2-4; 11 bases match TRBD2. The germline V gene has CDR1 PRHDT and CDR2 FYEKMQ (reference sequence). This CDR3 region has 18 residues. The CDR3, as DNA: TGCGCCGGCAGTTCCGCGGGGACTAGCGGAGGGTCGGATGACATTCAGTACTTC. Encoded protein: CAGSSAGTSGGSDDIQYF.

The V and J genes are TRBV5-1 and TRBJ1-1; 9 bases match TRBD1. The ends lost 8 bases at V and 4 bases at J; junction bases unmatched: 6. Germline V gives CDR1 SGHRS, CDR2 YFSETQ. This CDR3 comprises 13 residues. CDR3 region: CASTGQGSTEAFF. The CDR3, as DNA: TGCGCCAGTACTGGACAGGGGAGCACTGAAGCTTTCTTT.

With respect to this clonotype: This clone may be a read error of a much larger clone one base away. CDR3 nucleotide sequence: TGTGCCAGCAGCTTACCCCCTGGCCAGTCCTCCTTCAATGAGCAGTTCTTC. This encodes CASSLPPGQSSFNEQFF. The genes are TRBV7-9 and TRBJ2-1, with unresolved D. Germline assignment: CDR1 SEHNR and CDR2 FQNEAQ (reference sequence). This CDR3 is built from 17 residues.

Regarding this clonotype: A read error may be the cause here, since a much bigger clone is one base away. The V gene is TRBV20-1, the J gene TRBJ2-7; D is perhaps TRBD2 (6 bases). The CDR3 spans 17 residues. Germline CDR1 is DFQATT and CDR2 is SNEGSKA (reference sequence). CDR3 nucleotide sequence: TGCAGTGCTAGAGACGCGCCCGCCCGGCGGGAAGGTTACGAGCATTACTTC. Protein sequence: CSARDAPARREGYEHYF.

Remarks on this clonotype: A read error may explain this, as a much larger clone is one base away. V and J are TRBV28 and TRBJ2-7; a possible D gene is TRBD1 (5 bases). There are 13 residues in the CDR3. Germline V gene sequence: CDR1 MDHEN, CDR2 SYDVKM. The CDR3 sequence is CTSWGGSNYEQYF. The DNA of the CDR3 is TGTACCAGTTGGGGCGGCTCGAACTACGAGCAGTACTTC.